These T cell receptor beta chains were read from a single sample in a study of shared clonotypes between healthy human individuals. Data came from immunoSEQ multiplex PCR; TCRdb stores just in-frame clones and leaves some out. The data hold about 640,000 clones, with more than 70% observed a single time. Sequences were obtained from memory CD4+ T cells sorted from blood. The receptors were gathered from a young woman in good health. Both conserved end residues are part of each CDR3. Fields, in order: D gene, J gene, V gene, clone size, CDR3 DNA, CDR3 protein. D genes are given only for firm matches. Clone sizes are given selectively: once, few, many, or a class where the clone is expanded.

d_gene: .; j_gene: TRBJ2-3; v_gene: TRBV10-1; abundance: .; CDR3nt: TGCGCCAGCGCCAAAGGGGCCCGAGATACGCAGTATTTT; CDR3aa: CASAKGARDTQYF
d_gene: .; j_gene: TRBJ2-1; v_gene: TRBV5-4; abundance: .; CDR3nt: TGTGCCAGCAAGGTGGGGGGACAGCGACTCAATGAGCAGTTCTTC; CDR3aa: CASKVGGQRLNEQFF
d_gene: TRBD1; j_gene: TRBJ1-5; v_gene: TRBV19; abundance: .; CDR3nt: TGTGCCAGTAGTTTTGGACAGGGGGCATATCAGCCCCAGCATTTT; CDR3aa: CASSFGQGAYQPQHF
d_gene: .; j_gene: TRBJ2-7; v_gene: TRBV28; abundance: .; CDR3nt: TGTGCCAGCAGTTCTGGCGGGGACCCTACCTACGAGCAGTACTTC; CDR3aa: CASSSGGDPTYEQYF
d_gene: .; j_gene: TRBJ1-1; v_gene: TRBV6-4; abundance: .; CDR3nt: TGTGCCAGCAGTGACTCTACGAGTCCCATCAACACTGAAGCTTTCTTT; CDR3aa: CASSDSTSPINTEAFF
d_gene: .; j_gene: TRBJ2-5; v_gene: TRBV28; abundance: .; CDR3nt: TGTGCCAGCAGCCGCGGGACACCACAAGAGACCCAGTACTTC; CDR3aa: CASSRGTPQETQYF
d_gene: .; j_gene: TRBJ2-7; v_gene: TRBV29-1; abundance: .; CDR3nt: TGCAGCGTTGAATCCCCCGTCGGCACCCACGAGCAGTACTTC; CDR3aa: CSVESPVGTHEQYF
d_gene: TRBD2; j_gene: TRBJ2-7; v_gene: TRBV7-3; abundance: few; CDR3nt: TGTGCCAGCAGCTTAACCGGACTAGGACGTGAGCAGTACTTC; CDR3aa: CASSLTGLGREQYF
d_gene: TRBD2; j_gene: TRBJ2-7; v_gene: TRBV28; abundance: .; CDR3nt: TGTGCCAGCAGTTTAAGGCTGCTAGCGGATACCTACGAGCAGTACTTC; CDR3aa: CASSLRLLADTYEQYF
d_gene: .; j_gene: TRBJ1-5; v_gene: TRBV14; abundance: few; CDR3nt: TGTGCCAGCAGCCGGACAGACCGCGCGCCCCAGCATTTT; CDR3aa: CASSRTDRAPQHF
d_gene: .; j_gene: TRBJ2-1; v_gene: TRBV19; abundance: .; CDR3nt: TGTGCCAGTAGTCTCTGGATGGCCCGCGAGCAGTTCTTC; CDR3aa: CASSLWMAREQFF
d_gene: TRBD1; j_gene: TRBJ1-2; v_gene: TRBV2; abundance: .; CDR3nt: TGTGCCAGCACCGGACAGGGTCATGGCTACACCTTC; CDR3aa: CASTGQGHGYTF
d_gene: .; j_gene: TRBJ2-1; v_gene: TRBV28; abundance: .; CDR3nt: TGTGCCAGCCAAGGAGGATACAATGAGCAGTTCTTC; CDR3aa: CASQGGYNEQFF
d_gene: TRBD2; j_gene: TRBJ2-5; v_gene: TRBV19; abundance: .; CDR3nt: TGTGCCAGTAGCCCGGGACTAGCGGGAGAGACCCAGTACTTC; CDR3aa: CASSPGLAGETQYF
d_gene: TRBD1; j_gene: TRBJ1-3; v_gene: TRBV28; abundance: .; CDR3nt: TGTGCCAGCAGTTACAGGGGCAGCTCTGGAAACACCATATATTTT; CDR3aa: CASSYRGSSGNTIYF
d_gene: .; j_gene: TRBJ2-7; v_gene: TRBV6-1; abundance: .; CDR3nt: TGTGCCAGCAGTGTACAGGACGCCTACGAGCAGTACTTC; CDR3aa: CASSVQDAYEQYF
d_gene: TRBD2; j_gene: TRBJ2-3; v_gene: TRBV28; abundance: .; CDR3nt: TGTGCCAGCAGCGCTAGCGGGAGGGCCCTCACAGATACGCAGTATTTT; CDR3aa: CASSASGRALTDTQYF
d_gene: TRBD2; j_gene: TRBJ2-1; v_gene: TRBV25-1; abundance: once; CDR3nt: TGTGCCAGCAGTGACCCGGGAGGGCCGAACAATGAGCAGTTCTTC; CDR3aa: CASSDPGGPNNEQFF
d_gene: .; j_gene: TRBJ1-5; v_gene: TRBV19; abundance: few; CDR3nt: TGTGCCAGTAACAATCCTGGCAGGTCGGGCAATCAGCCCCAGCATTTT; CDR3aa: CASNNPGRSGNQPQHF
d_gene: .; j_gene: TRBJ1-2; v_gene: TRBV6-1; abundance: .; CDR3nt: TGTGCCAGCAGTGATCCCGGAGAGGCCTTTAACTATGGCTACACCTTC; CDR3aa: CASSDPGEAFNYGYTF
d_gene: TRBD1; j_gene: TRBJ1-2; v_gene: TRBV5-5; abundance: .; CDR3nt: TGTGCCAGCAGCTTGCCCGGACAGGGGGTCATTGGATATGGCTACACCTTC; CDR3aa: CASSLPGQGVIGYGYTF
d_gene: .; j_gene: TRBJ2-2; v_gene: TRBV7-6; abundance: .; CDR3nt: TGTGCCAGCGGGAACACCGGGGAGCTGTTTTTT; CDR3aa: CASGNTGELFF
d_gene: .; j_gene: TRBJ1-2; v_gene: TRBV7-2; abundance: few; CDR3nt: TGTGCCAGCAGCTTAGCGGCAGAGACTAACTATGGCTACACCTTC; CDR3aa: CASSLAAETNYGYTF
d_gene: .; j_gene: TRBJ2-2; v_gene: TRBV29-1; abundance: .; CDR3nt: TGCAGCGTTGAAGGGAGGGGGTCAGCGAACACCGGGGAGCTGTTTTTT; CDR3aa: CSVEGRGSANTGELFF
d_gene: .; j_gene: TRBJ2-7; v_gene: TRBV28; abundance: .; CDR3nt: TGTGCCAGCAGTTCTCGAGGACTGCGAAACTCCTACGAGCAGTACTTC; CDR3aa: CASSSRGLRNSYEQYF
d_gene: TRBD2; j_gene: TRBJ2-1; v_gene: TRBV11-2; abundance: .; CDR3nt: TGTGCCAGCAGCTTACTAGCGGGATTCTCTAGCTCCTACAATGAGCAGTTCTTC; CDR3aa: CASSLLAGFSSSYNEQFF
d_gene: .; j_gene: TRBJ2-2; v_gene: TRBV6-5; abundance: .; CDR3nt: TGTGCCAGCAGAGGGTGGGTGGGGGCAGGCGGGGAGCTGTTTTTT; CDR3aa: CASRGWVGAGGELFF
d_gene: .; j_gene: TRBJ2-2; v_gene: TRBV7-9; abundance: .; CDR3nt: TGTGCCAGCAGCTCCTCCGCAGGGGGGCTCGGGGAGCTGTTTTTT; CDR3aa: CASSSSAGGLGELFF
d_gene: TRBD1; j_gene: TRBJ1-3; v_gene: TRBV28; abundance: .; CDR3nt: TGTGCCAGCAGGACGACAGGGGCGGGTTCTTCTGGAAACACCATATATTTT; CDR3aa: CASRTTGAGSSGNTIYF
d_gene: .; j_gene: TRBJ1-4; v_gene: TRBV4-1; abundance: .; CDR3nt: TGCGCCAGCAGCCAGAAGGGGTATGGCAGGGGTGAAAAACTGTTTTTT; CDR3aa: CASSQKGYGRGEKLFF
d_gene: TRBD2; j_gene: TRBJ2-7; v_gene: TRBV6-1; abundance: .; CDR3nt: TGTGCCAGCAGTGGCGCTAGCGGCCGAACCTACGAGCAGTACTTC; CDR3aa: CASSGASGRTYEQYF
d_gene: .; j_gene: TRBJ2-1; v_gene: TRBV6-6; abundance: .; CDR3nt: TGTGCCAGTTGGACCCGTCCCGACAATGAGCAGTTCTTC; CDR3aa: CASWTRPDNEQFF
d_gene: TRBD1; j_gene: TRBJ2-5; v_gene: TRBV5-1; abundance: .; CDR3nt: TGCGCCAGCGGGACAGGGCAAGAGACCCAGTACTTC; CDR3aa: CASGTGQETQYF
d_gene: .; j_gene: TRBJ2-7; v_gene: TRBV6-1; abundance: .; CDR3nt: TGTGCCAGCAGTTCCCGGAAAGGGACCTACGAGCAGTACTTC; CDR3aa: CASSSRKGTYEQYF
d_gene: TRBD1; j_gene: TRBJ1-5; v_gene: TRBV7-2; abundance: .; CDR3nt: TGTGCCAGCAGCGTCGCGGGACAGGTTATCAATCAGCCCCAGCATTTT; CDR3aa: CASSVAGQVINQPQHF
d_gene: .; j_gene: TRBJ2-7; v_gene: TRBV30; abundance: .; CDR3nt: TGTGCCTGGAGTCTGCAGGGGGGGTACGAGCAGTACTTC; CDR3aa: CAWSLQGGYEQYF
d_gene: .; j_gene: TRBJ2-3; v_gene: TRBV10-3; abundance: .; CDR3nt: TGTGCCATCAGTGAGGCGGGGGCGGCGAACACAGATACGCAGTATTTT; CDR3aa: CAISEAGAANTDTQYF
d_gene: .; j_gene: TRBJ2-7; v_gene: TRBV10-3; abundance: .; CDR3nt: TGTGCCATCAGTGAGTCATTCGCAGGGCCTAGCTCCTACGAGCAGTACTTC; CDR3aa: CAISESFAGPSSYEQYF
d_gene: .; j_gene: TRBJ2-5; v_gene: TRBV30; abundance: .; CDR3nt: TGTGCCTGCTTCACTTTGGGCACCCAGTACTTC; CDR3aa: CACFTLGTQYF
d_gene: TRBD2; j_gene: TRBJ2-7; v_gene: TRBV2; abundance: many; CDR3nt: TGTGCCAGCAGTGGCGGACTAGCGGGAGGGCCGGGGGAGCAGTACTTC; CDR3aa: CASSGGLAGGPGEQYF
d_gene: TRBD1; j_gene: TRBJ1-2; v_gene: TRBV4-1; abundance: .; CDR3nt: TGCGCCAGCAGCTACGATCAGGGACAGGGTTATGGCTACACCTTC; CDR3aa: CASSYDQGQGYGYTF
d_gene: TRBD1; j_gene: TRBJ2-2; v_gene: TRBV25-1; abundance: .; CDR3nt: TGTGCCAGCAGTGCCCAAAACAGGGGGCCCGGGGAGCTGTTTTTT; CDR3aa: CASSAQNRGPGELFF
d_gene: .; j_gene: TRBJ1-2; v_gene: TRBV6-5; abundance: .; CDR3nt: TGTGCCAGCAGTTCCCAGTATGGCTACACCTTC; CDR3aa: CASSSQYGYTF
d_gene: .; j_gene: TRBJ2-5; v_gene: TRBV10-2; abundance: .; CDR3nt: TGCGCCAGCAGTGAGGTGAAAGAGACCCAGTACTTC; CDR3aa: CASSEVKETQYF
d_gene: .; j_gene: TRBJ1-4; v_gene: TRBV7-2; abundance: .; CDR3nt: TGTGCCAGCAGCTCGTACATGGGGGCTAATGAAAAACTGTTTTTT; CDR3aa: CASSSYMGANEKLFF
d_gene: .; j_gene: TRBJ1-5; v_gene: TRBV7-3; abundance: once; CDR3nt: TGTGCCAGCAGCTTACGGCAGGATCAGCCCCAGCATTTT; CDR3aa: CASSLRQDQPQHF
d_gene: .; j_gene: TRBJ2-5; v_gene: TRBV28; abundance: .; CDR3nt: TGTGCCAGCAGTCCTAATGGGTTTTGGGCTAAAGAGACCCAGTACTTC; CDR3aa: CASSPNGFWAKETQYF
d_gene: TRBD2; j_gene: TRBJ2-1; v_gene: TRBV10-1; abundance: .; CDR3nt: TGCGCCAGCAGGACTAGCGGGAGCAATGAGCAGTTCTTC; CDR3aa: CASRTSGSNEQFF
d_gene: .; j_gene: TRBJ1-1; v_gene: TRBV5-1; abundance: .; CDR3nt: TGCGCCAGCACCCGAGACAGCGGAGGCACTGAAGCTTTCTTT; CDR3aa: CASTRDSGGTEAFF
d_gene: .; j_gene: TRBJ1-1; v_gene: TRBV7-3; abundance: .; CDR3nt: TGTGCCAGCAGCGTCGGTGAGGACACTGAAGCTTTCTTT; CDR3aa: CASSVGEDTEAFF
d_gene: .; j_gene: TRBJ1-3; v_gene: TRBV11-2; abundance: .; CDR3nt: TGTGCCAGCAGCTTAGATTGGGTCGCTGGAAACACCATATATTTT; CDR3aa: CASSLDWVAGNTIYF
d_gene: TRBD1; j_gene: TRBJ1-1; v_gene: TRBV5-1; abundance: once; CDR3nt: TGCGCCAGCAGCTTTACGGACAGGGTAGGGTCTGAAGCTTTCTTT; CDR3aa: CASSFTDRVGSEAFF
d_gene: TRBD2; j_gene: TRBJ2-3; v_gene: TRBV2; abundance: many; CDR3nt: TGTGCCAGCAGCGACCTTAGCGGGAGTAGGGCAGATACGCAGTATTTT; CDR3aa: CASSDLSGSRADTQYF